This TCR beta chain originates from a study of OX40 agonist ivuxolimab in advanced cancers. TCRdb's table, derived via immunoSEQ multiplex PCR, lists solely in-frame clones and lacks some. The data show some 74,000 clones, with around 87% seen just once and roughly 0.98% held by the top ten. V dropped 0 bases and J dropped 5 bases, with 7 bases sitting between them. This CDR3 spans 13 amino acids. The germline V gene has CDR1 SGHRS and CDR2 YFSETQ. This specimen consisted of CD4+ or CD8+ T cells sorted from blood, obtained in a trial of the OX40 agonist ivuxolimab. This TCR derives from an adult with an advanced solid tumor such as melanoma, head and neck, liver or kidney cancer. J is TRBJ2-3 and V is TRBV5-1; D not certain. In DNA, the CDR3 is TGCGCCAGCAGCTTGGGGGCGCGAGATACGCAGTATTTT. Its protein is CASSLGARDTQYF.